This T cell receptor (beta chain) was identified in a study of T-cell memory formation after mild COVID-19. TCRdb ran MiXCR on the 5' RACE reads and lists one entry per CDR3 protein. The sample lists fewer than 350,000 distinct CDR3 sequences; roughly 18% were seen once. Many counts were recorded for this clonotype. This TCR was sampled from a man aged 18-30 years who had mild COVID-19 (a few samples of this study predate the infection). Cell type and time point are not known. Sequencing was done on a sample of PBMCs or a T cell subset sorted from them (not recorded which).

The CDR3 loop reads CASSPSGTGELFF. The CDR3 nucleotides are TGTGCCAGCAGCCCCTCGGGGACCGGGGAGCTGTTTTTT. The J gene is TRBJ2-2, the V gene TRBV9; possible D gene TRBD2, 5 bases. Germline assignment: CDR1 SGDLS and CDR2 YYNGEE. V gave up 4 bases and J gave up 5 bases, with 9 bases separating them. The CDR3 is made up of 13 amino acids. The variable domain in full, completed from reference TRBV9 and TRBJ2-2, reads DSGVTQTPKHLITATGQRVTLRCSPRSGDLSVYWYQQSLDQGLQFLIQYYNGEERAKGNILERFSAQQFPDLHSELNLSSLELGDSALYFCASSPSGTGELFFGEGSRLTVL.